Shown below are 8 T cell receptor beta chains from a single sample sequenced in a study of cytomegalovirus exposure and HLA in healthy donors. 60 Vbeta and 13 Jbeta primers were used in PCR. TCRdb keeps only in-frame clones here, not all; method: immunoSEQ multiplex PCR. The repertoire has about 150,000 clones, around 79% of them found once; the top ten carry over 2.5%. The sequenced material came from PBMCs. The receptors stem from a man aged 40-49 years in good health and CMV-seropositive.

This clone was observed a few times. The sample carries other DNA sequences with the same CDR3. The chain couples TRBV7-3 to TRBJ2-2, with TRBD1 matching over 9 bases. Germline V gene sequence: CDR1 SGHTA, CDR2 FQGTGA. Trimming removed 5 bases from V and 4 bases from J; junction bases left unmatched: 5. The length of the CDR3 is 15 residues. CDR3 protein: CASSLQGALTGELFF. CDR3 in DNA: TGTGCCAGCAGCCTACAGGGGGCGCTCACCGGGGAGCTGTTTTTT.

In regard to this clone: The junction shows a germline mismatch at one end, possibly a read error. The rearrangement joins TRBV7-9 to TRBJ2-1; 14 nucleotides match TRBD2. This CDR3 comprises 16 residues. Germline CDR1 reads SEHNR; CDR2 reads FQNEAQ (reference sequence). Here the CDR3 DNA reads TGTTCCAGCAGCCCGGGGACTAGCGGGAGTCAAGATGAGCAGTTCTTC. Translation: CSSSPGTSGSQDEQFF.

In this sample, this clone turned up once. This sequence joins TRBV5-1 and TRBJ2-5; D unresolved. Per germline, CDR1 SGHRS and CDR2 YFSETQ. V was trimmed by 2 bases and J by 2 bases, leaving 10 bases between them. The CDR3 length is 14 residues. CDR3 amino acids: CASSFGIAQETQYF. DNA for the CDR3: TGCGCCAGCAGCTTCGGAATAGCTCAAGAGACCCAGTACTTC.

The CDR3 loop reads CASRSRDSPYEQYF. The DNA for the CDR3 is TGTGCCAGCCGCAGCCGGGACAGCCCCTACGAGCAGTACTTC. The V and J genes are TRBV27 and TRBJ2-7; TRBD1 matches 7 bases. V shed 8 bases, J shed 2 bases, and the junction held 9 bases outside the gene matches. The CDR3 covers 14 residues. CDR1 is MNHEY and CDR2 is SMNVEV in the germline V gene (reference sequence).

J is TRBJ1-5 and V is TRBV2, with D uncertain. The V gene lost 1 base and the J gene lost 6 bases, with 10 bases spanning the gap. The germline V gene has CDR1 SNHLY and CDR2 FYNNEI. The CDR3 is 14 residues long. The CDR3 nucleotides are TGTGCCAGCAGTGAAGAAGAGGGCCTTCAGCCCCAGCATTTT. Encoded protein: CASSEEEGLQPQHF.

The CDR3 reads CARSPLRQGIAMNTEAFF. Written as DNA, the CDR3 is TGTGCCAGAAGCCCCCTGAGACAGGGGATCGCTATGAACACTGAAGCTTTCTTT. V usage is TRBV5-3 and J usage is TRBJ1-1; 8 nucleotides match TRBD1. TRBV5-3 is designated an ORF whose function remains uncertain. The V gene end was trimmed by 4 bases and the J gene end by 0 bases; junction bases not matched to a gene: 14. The CDR3 runs 18 residues.

CDR3: CASRFSRDTGAYEQYF. The CDR3 DNA reads TGCGCCAGCAGGTTTTCTAGGGACACTGGAGCCTACGAGCAGTACTTC. The chain links TRBV5-1 to TRBJ2-7, with a possible D match to TRBD1 (6 bases). V lost 5 bases and J lost 2, with 20 bases in between. Germline loops: CDR1 SGHRS, CDR2 YFSETQ. This CDR3 is built from 16 residues. The complete variable domain, with remaining parts taken from reference TRBV5-1 and TRBJ2-7, reads KAGVTQTPRYLIKTRGQQVTLSCSPISGHRSVSWYQQTPGQGLQFLFEYFSETQRNKGNFPGRFSGRQFSNSRSEMNVSTLELGDSALYLCASRFSRDTGAYEQYFGPGTRLTVT.

The chain joins TRBV5-1 to TRBJ2-1, with TRBD2 matching over 10 bases. V was clipped by 5 bases and J by 7 bases; unmatched bases: 6. The CDR3 extends over 14 amino acids. CDR1 and CDR2 (germline): SGHRS, YFSETQ. In DNA, the CDR3 is TGCGCCAGCAGGCTAGCGGGAGAAATGAATGAGCAGTTCTTC. The encoded protein is CASRLAGEMNEQFF.